The 4 T cell receptor beta chains reported below all come from one sample, sequenced in a study of T cell responses to AZD1222 COVID-19 vaccine. The repertoire was sequenced with immunoSEQ multiplex PCR; TCRdb's copy has only in-frame clones and lacks some. The data hold roughly 120,000 clones, with about nine tenths observed a single time. Source: peripheral blood, taken on day 0 of AZD1222 vaccination. Receptors were obtained from an adult in good health.

The chain employs TRBV4-2 and TRBJ2-1, with D possibly TRBD2 on 6 matching bases. Germline V gene sequence: CDR1 LGHNA, CDR2 YNFKEQ. V lost 0 bases, J lost 6 bases, and 15 bases lay in between. The CDR3 runs 16 residues. As DNA, the CDR3 is TGTGCCAGCAGCCAAGACCGCCGCCTCGGGGGCAATGAGCAGTTCTTC. Amino acids: CASSQDRRLGGNEQFF.

This clone came up a few times. CDR3 protein: CASSTAGQGGTEAFF. The CDR3 DNA follows: TGTGCCAGCAGCACCGCCGGACAGGGAGGGACTGAAGCTTTCTTT. The chain has TRBV9 and TRBJ1-1; TRBD1 aligns across 8 bases. This CDR3 has 15 residues. The trim removed 4 bases at V and 5 bases at J, leaving 10 bases unmatched. Looked up from germline, CDR1 is SGDLS and CDR2 is YYNGEE.

This rearrangement joins TRBV18 to TRBJ2-7; D possibly corresponds to TRBD1 (7 bases). This CDR3 has 16 residues. CDR1 is KGHSH and CDR2 is LQKENI in the germline V gene. V lost 1 base, J lost 3 bases, and 16 bases lay in between. CDR3 protein: CASSPRGAAGGYEQYF. CDR3 sequence (DNA): TGTGCCAGCTCACCACGGGGGGCCGCAGGGGGCTACGAGCAGTACTTC.

The chain couples TRBV7-9 to TRBJ1-1; no reliable D call. There are 15 residues in the CDR3. The V end lost 5 bases, the J end lost 0 bases, and 13 bases lay between the germline ends. Germline V lookup: CDR1 SEHNR, CDR2 FQNEAQ (reference sequence). CDR3 in amino acids: CASSPPEEMNTEAFF. The CDR3 nucleotides read TGTGCCAGCAGCCCACCGGAGGAAATGAACACTGAAGCTTTCTTT.